Sequencing of this TCR beta chain was carried out in a study of blood T cell repertoires in COVID-19. Looking at the study overall: Acute and convalescent COVID-19 samples came from the United States, Italy and Spain. Sample material is recorded as cDNA or gDNA derived from T cells, B-cell-depleted T cells, or PBMCs.

Per the study methods: By means of reference gene primer amplification, nucleated cell counts were estimated. Here immunoSEQ multiplex PCR was the method, and the copy in TCRdb shows in-frame clones only, minus some. V, J and clone size derive from that table, while D and trimming were established from the DNA sequence. This table has around 250,000 clones, 86% appearing once. Germline CDR1 LNHDA, CDR2 SQIVND (reference sequence). Between the trimmed V and J ends, which lost 3 bases and 5 bases, there was a span of 23 bases. The CDR3 consists of 19 residues. The specimen was peripheral blood. The rearrangement links TRBV19 to TRBJ1-6; a possible D gene is TRBD1 (5 bases). The origin of this receptor is a woman aged 25-40 years with active or convalescent COVID-19. Written as DNA, the CDR3 is TGTGCCAGTAGTATTCGAACAGGCGGCAGAGTAATGGATAATTCACCCCTCCACTTT. Its translation: CASSIRTGGRVMDNSPLHF.